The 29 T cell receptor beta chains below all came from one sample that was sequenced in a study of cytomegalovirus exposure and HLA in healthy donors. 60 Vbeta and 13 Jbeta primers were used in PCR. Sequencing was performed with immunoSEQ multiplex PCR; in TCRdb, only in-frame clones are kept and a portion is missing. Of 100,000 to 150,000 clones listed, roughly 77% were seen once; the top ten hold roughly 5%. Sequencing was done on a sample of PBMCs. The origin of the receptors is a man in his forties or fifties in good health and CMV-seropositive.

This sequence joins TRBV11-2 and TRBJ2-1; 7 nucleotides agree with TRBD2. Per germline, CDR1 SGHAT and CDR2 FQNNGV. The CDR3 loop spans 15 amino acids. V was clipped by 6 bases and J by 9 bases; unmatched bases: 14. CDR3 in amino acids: CASSHIGGKIGEQFF. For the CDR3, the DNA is TGTGCCAGCAGTCACATCGGGGGGAAGATAGGTGAGCAGTTCTTC.

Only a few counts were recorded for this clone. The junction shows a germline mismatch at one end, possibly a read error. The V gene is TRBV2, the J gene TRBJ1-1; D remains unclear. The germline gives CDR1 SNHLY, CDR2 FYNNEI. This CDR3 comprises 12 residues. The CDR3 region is CASRNSHTEAFF. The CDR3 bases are TGTGCTAGCAGGAACTCCCACACTGAAGCTTTCTTT. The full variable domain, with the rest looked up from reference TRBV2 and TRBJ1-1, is EPEVTQTPSHQVTQMGQEVILRCVPISNHLYFYWYRQILGQKVEFLVSFYNNEISEKSEIFDDQFSVERPDGSNFTLKIRSTKLEDSAMYFCASRNSHTEAFFGQGTRLTVV.

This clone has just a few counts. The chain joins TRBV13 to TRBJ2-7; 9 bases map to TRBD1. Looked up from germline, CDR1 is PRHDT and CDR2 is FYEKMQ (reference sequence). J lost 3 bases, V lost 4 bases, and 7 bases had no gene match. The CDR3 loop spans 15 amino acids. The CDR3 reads CASSSHGTGSYEQYF. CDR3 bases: TGTGCCAGCAGCTCCCACGGGACAGGGAGCTACGAGCAGTACTTC.

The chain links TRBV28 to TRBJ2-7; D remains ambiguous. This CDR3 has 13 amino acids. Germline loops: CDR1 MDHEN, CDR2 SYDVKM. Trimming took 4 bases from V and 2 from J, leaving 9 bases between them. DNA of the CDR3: TGTGCCAGCAGTTCTATCGACACCTACGAGCAGTACTTC. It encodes CASSSIDTYEQYF.

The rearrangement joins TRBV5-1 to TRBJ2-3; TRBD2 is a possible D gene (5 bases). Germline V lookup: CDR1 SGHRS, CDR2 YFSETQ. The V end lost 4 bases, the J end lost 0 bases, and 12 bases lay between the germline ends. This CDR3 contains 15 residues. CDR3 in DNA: TGCGCCAGCAGCCCCGAGGGCGTTAGCACAGATACGCAGTATTTT. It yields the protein CASSPEGVSTDTQYF. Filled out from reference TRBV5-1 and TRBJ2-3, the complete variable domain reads KAGVTQTPRYLIKTRGQQVTLSCSPISGHRSVSWYQQTPGQGLQFLFEYFSETQRNKGNFPGRFSGRQFSNSRSEMNVSTLELGDSALYLCASSPEGVSTDTQYFGPGTRLTVL.

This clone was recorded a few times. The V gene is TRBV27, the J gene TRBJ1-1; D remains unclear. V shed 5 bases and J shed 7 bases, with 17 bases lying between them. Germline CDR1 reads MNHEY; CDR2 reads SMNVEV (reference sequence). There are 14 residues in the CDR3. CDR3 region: CASSPHMVAVEAFF. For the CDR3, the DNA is TGTGCCAGCAGTCCTCACATGGTGGCAGTTGAAGCTTTCTTT.

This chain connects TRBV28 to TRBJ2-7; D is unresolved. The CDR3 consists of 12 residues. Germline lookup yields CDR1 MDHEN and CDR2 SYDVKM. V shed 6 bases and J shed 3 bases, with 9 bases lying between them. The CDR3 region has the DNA TGTGCCAGCAGCCTACCCTACTACGAGCAGTACTTC. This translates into CASSLPYYEQYF.

CDR3 protein: CASSPDRGVSSYEQYF. The CDR3 DNA reads as TGTGCCAGCAGCCCCGACCGCGGGGTTAGCTCCTACGAGCAGTACTTC. The chain recombines TRBV7-2 with TRBJ2-7, with D perhaps TRBD2 (6 bases). This CDR3 has 16 amino acids. The germline V gene has CDR1 SGHTA and CDR2 FQGNSA. V lost 5 bases and J 0 bases, leaving 17 bases between the germline ends.

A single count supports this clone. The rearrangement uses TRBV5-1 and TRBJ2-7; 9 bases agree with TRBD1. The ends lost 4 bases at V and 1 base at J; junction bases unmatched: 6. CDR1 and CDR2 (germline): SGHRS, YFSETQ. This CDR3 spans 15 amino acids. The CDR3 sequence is CASSITGTGSYEQYF. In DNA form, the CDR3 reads TGCGCCAGCAGCATTACCGGGACAGGGTCCTACGAGCAGTACTTC.

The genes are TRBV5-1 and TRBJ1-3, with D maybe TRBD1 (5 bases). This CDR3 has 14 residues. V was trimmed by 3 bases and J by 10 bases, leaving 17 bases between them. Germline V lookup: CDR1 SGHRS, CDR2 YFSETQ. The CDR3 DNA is TGCGCCAGCAGCTCGTGCGGTTTCAGGGTGACCATATATTTT. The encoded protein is CASSSCGFRVTIYF. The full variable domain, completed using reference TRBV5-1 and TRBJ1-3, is KAGVTQTPRYLIKTRGQQVTLSCSPISGHRSVSWYQQTPGQGLQFLFEYFSETQRNKGNFPGRFSGRQFSNSRSEMNVSTLELGDSALYLCASSSCGFRVTIYFGEGSWLTVV.

CDR3 DNA sequence: TGTGCCAGCAGCCCATCTAGCGGGAGTCAGTCCTACGAGCAGTACTTC. This encodes CASSPSSGSQSYEQYF. The chain links TRBV5-4 to TRBJ2-7; 10 bases are shared with TRBD2. The trim removed 4 bases at V and 1 base at J, leaving 8 bases unmatched. Germline values: CDR1 SGHNT, CDR2 YYREEE (reference sequence). The CDR3 is 16 amino acids.

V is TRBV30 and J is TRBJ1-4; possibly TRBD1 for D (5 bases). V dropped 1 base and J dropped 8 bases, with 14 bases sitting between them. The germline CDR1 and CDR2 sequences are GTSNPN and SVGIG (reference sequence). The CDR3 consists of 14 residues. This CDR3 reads CAWSGQTVREKLFF. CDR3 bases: TGTGCCTGGAGTGGACAGACCGTACGGGAAAAACTGTTTTTT.

The CDR3 DNA is TGCGCCAGCAGACCGTGGGGGGAGGAGACCCAGTACTTC. The encoded protein is CASRPWGEETQYF. V is TRBV5-1 and J is TRBJ2-5, with a tentative D call TRBD2 (6 bases). The length of the CDR3 is 13 residues. Per germline, CDR1 SGHRS and CDR2 YFSETQ. V was trimmed by 5 bases and J by 5 bases, leaving 13 bases between them.

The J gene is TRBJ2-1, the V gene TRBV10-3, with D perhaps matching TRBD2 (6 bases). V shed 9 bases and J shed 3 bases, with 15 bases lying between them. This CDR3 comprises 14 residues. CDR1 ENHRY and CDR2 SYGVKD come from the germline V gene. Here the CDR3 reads CAISPGLDYNEQFF. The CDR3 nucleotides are TGTGCCATTAGTCCGGGACTGGACTACAATGAGCAGTTCTTC.

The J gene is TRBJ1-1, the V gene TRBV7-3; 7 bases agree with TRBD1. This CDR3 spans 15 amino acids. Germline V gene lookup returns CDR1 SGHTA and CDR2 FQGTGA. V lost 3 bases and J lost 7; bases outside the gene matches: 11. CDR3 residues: CASSLTGSRDNEAFF. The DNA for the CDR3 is TGTGCCAGCAGCTTGACAGGGAGCAGGGACAATGAAGCTTTCTTT. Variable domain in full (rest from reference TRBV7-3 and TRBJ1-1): GAGVSQTPSNKVTEKGKYVELRCDPISGHTALYWYRQSLGQGPEFLIYFQGTGAADDSGLPNDRFFAVRPEGSVSTLKIQRTERGDSAVYLCASSLTGSRDNEAFFGQGTRLTVV.

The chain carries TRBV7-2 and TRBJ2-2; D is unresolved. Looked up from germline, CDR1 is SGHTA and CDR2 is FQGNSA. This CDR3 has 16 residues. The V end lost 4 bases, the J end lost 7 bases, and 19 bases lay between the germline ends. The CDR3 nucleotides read TGTGCCAGCAGCTCCTCCCTGGTAAAGACATACGGGGAGCTGTTTTTT. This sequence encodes CASSSSLVKTYGELFF.

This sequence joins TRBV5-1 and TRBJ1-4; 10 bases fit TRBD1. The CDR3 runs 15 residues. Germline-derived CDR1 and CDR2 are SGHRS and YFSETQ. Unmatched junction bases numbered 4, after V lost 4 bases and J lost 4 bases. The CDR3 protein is CASSATGGGNEKLFF. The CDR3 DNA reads TGCGCCAGCAGCGCGACAGGGGGCGGTAATGAAAAACTGTTTTTT.

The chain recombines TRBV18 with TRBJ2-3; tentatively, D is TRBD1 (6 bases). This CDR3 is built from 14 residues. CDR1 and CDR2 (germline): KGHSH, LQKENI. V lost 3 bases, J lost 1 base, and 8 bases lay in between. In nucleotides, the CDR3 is TGTGCCAGCTCACCGGACAGCCGCACAGATACGCAGTATTTT. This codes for CASSPDSRTDTQYF.

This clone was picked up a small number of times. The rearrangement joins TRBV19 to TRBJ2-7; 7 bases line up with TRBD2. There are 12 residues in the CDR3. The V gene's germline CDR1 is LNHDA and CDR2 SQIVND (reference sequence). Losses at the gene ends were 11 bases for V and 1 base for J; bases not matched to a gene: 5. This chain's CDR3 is CACSGGSYEQYF. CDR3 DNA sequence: TGTGCCTGCTCGGGGGGATCCTACGAGCAGTACTTC.

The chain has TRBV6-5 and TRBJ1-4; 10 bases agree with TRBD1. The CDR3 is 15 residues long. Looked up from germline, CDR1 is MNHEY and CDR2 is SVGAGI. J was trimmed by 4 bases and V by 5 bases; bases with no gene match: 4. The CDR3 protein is CASSRQGANNEKLFF. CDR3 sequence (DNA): TGTGCCAGCAGTAGACAGGGGGCTAATAATGAAAAACTGTTTTTT.

CDR3 amino acids: CASSPWTGGETQYF. For the CDR3, the DNA is TGTGCCAGCAGCCCCTGGACAGGGGGTGAGACCCAGTACTTC. The V and J genes are TRBV5-4 and TRBJ2-5; 10 nucleotides line up with TRBD1. After removal of 4 bases from V and 5 bases from J, the junction contained 5 bases not matched to a gene. This CDR3 is built from 14 residues. Germline values: CDR1 SGHNT, CDR2 YYREEE (reference sequence).

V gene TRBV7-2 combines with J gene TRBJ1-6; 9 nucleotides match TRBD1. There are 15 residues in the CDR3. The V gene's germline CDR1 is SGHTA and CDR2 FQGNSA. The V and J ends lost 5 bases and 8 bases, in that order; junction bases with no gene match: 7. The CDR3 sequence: CASSLGTGRHSPLHF. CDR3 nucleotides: TGTGCCAGCAGCCTCGGGACAGGGCGGCATTCACCCCTCCACTTT. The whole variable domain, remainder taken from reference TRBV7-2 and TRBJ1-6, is GAGVSQSPSNKVTEKGKDVELRCDPISGHTALYWYRQSLGQGLEFLIYFQGNSAPDKSGLPSDRFSAERTGGSVSTLTIQRTQQEDSAVYLCASSLGTGRHSPLHFGNGTRLTVT.

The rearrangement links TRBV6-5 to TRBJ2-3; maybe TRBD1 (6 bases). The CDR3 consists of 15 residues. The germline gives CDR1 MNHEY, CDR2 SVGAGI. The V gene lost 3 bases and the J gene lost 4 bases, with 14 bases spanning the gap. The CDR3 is CASSYSSRGADTQYF. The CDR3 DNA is TGTGCCAGCAGTTATTCATCCAGGGGAGCAGATACGCAGTATTTT.

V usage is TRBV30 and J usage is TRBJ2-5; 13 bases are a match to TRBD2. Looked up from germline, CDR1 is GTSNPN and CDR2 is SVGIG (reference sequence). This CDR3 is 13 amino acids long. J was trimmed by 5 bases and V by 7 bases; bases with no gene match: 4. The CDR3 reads CASSTSGGETQYF. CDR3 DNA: TGTGCCTCGTCGACTAGCGGGGGGGAGACCCAGTACTTC.

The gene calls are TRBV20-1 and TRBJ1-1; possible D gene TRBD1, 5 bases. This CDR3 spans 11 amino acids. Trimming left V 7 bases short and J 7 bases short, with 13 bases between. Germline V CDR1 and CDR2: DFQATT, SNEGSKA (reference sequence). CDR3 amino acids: CSVRTLSEAFF. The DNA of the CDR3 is TGCAGTGTTCGGACACTTAGTGAAGCTTTCTTT.

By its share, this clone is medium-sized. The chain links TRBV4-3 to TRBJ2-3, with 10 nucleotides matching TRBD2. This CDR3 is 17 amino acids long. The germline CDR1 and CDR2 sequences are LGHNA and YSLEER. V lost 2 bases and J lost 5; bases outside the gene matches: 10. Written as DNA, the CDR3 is TGCGCCAGCAGCCAATCCCGGGGGACTAGCGTGGGAGATACGCAGTATTTT. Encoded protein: CASSQSRGTSVGDTQYF.

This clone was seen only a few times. The CDR3 DNA follows: TGTGCCAGCAGTGAATGGAGCGGGAACACCGGGGAGCTGTTTTTT. As protein: CASSEWSGNTGELFF. The chain carries TRBV25-1 and TRBJ2-2, with D possibly being TRBD2 (5 bases). Deletions cut 1 base from V and 1 base from J, with 7 bases between. This CDR3 contains 15 residues. From germline, CDR1 is MGHDK and CDR2 SYGVNS.

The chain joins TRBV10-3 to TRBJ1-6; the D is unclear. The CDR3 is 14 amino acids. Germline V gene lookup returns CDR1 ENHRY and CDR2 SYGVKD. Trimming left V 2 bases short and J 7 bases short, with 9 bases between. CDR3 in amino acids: CAISEAESNSPLHF. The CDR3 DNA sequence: TGTGCCATCAGTGAGGCGGAATCGAATTCACCCCTCCACTTT.

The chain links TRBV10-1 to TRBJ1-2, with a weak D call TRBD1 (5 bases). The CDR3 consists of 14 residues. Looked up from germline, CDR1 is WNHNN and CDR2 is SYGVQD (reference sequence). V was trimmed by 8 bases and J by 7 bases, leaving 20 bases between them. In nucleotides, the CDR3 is TGCGCCAGCCCTTTCGTAGGGGCTCCTACTGGCTACACCTTC. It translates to CASPFVGAPTGYTF.